This is a list of T cell receptor beta chains from one sample in a study of cytomegalovirus exposure and HLA in healthy donors. The method was immunoSEQ multiplex PCR; TCRdb's version includes in-frame clones alone and lacks a portion of them. The table lists 150,000 to 200,000 clones, 86% of them singletons, with about 1.6% in the top ten. The sequenced sample was PBMCs. The receptor set was obtained from a woman aged 18-30 years in good health and CMV-seronegative. CDR3s include the opening cysteine and the closing phenylalanine or tryptophan. The order of the fields is J gene, V gene, CDR3 length, clone size, D gene, CDR3 protein, CDR3 DNA. A D gene is named only where the DNA matches it firmly. The size entry is marked missing in some rows and otherwise reads once, few, many or a size class.

TRBJ1-5 TRBV13 13 few NA CASSLAGNQPQHF TGTGCCAGCAGCTTAGCGGGGAATCAGCCCCAGCATTTT
TRBJ1-6 TRBV5-1 13 NA TRBD1 CASGRDRASPLHF TGCGCCAGCGGCCGGGACAGGGCTTCACCCCTCCACTTT
TRBJ2-5 TRBV10-3 14 NA TRBD2 CAISESAGGETQYF TGTGCCATCAGTGAGTCTGCGGGGGGAGAGACCCAGTACTTC
TRBJ2-7 TRBV7-9 14 NA TRBD1 CASSWTGGGYEQYF TGTGCCAGCAGCTGGACAGGGGGCGGCTACGAGCAGTACTTC
TRBJ1-6 TRBV18 14 NA NA CASSPTGESSPLHF TGTGCCAGCTCACCTACGGGGGAGTCTTCACCCCTCCACTTT
TRBJ1-6 TRBV6-4 15 NA NA CASSADSLARSPLHF TGTGCCAGCAGTGCTGACAGTCTGGCCCGATCACCCCTCCACTTT
TRBJ1-2 TRBV6-6 15 NA TRBD1 CASSYRTTGGDGYTF TGTGCCAGCAGTTACCGGACGACAGGGGGCGACGGCTACACCTTC
TRBJ1-5 TRBV5-4 16 NA NA CASSRGGGDSNQPQHF TGTGCCAGCTCACGAGGGGGGGGTGATAGCAATCAGCCCCAGCATTTT
TRBJ1-2 TRBV12-5 16 NA NA CASGVGGVSHNYGYTF TGTGCTAGTGGTGTGGGGGGAGTTTCGCATAACTATGGCTACACCTTC
TRBJ2-1 TRBV11-3 14 NA TRBD2 CASSKRSGGNEQFF TGTGCCAGCAGCAAAAGGAGCGGGGGAAATGAGCAGTTCTTC
TRBJ1-6 TRBV4-2 15 NA NA CASSQDVQGGSPLHF TGTGCCAGCAGCCAAGATGTCCAGGGAGGTTCACCCCTCCACTTT
TRBJ1-2 TRBV27 16 NA TRBD1 CASSLRVRGQSYGYTF TGTGCCAGCAGTTTACGGGTTAGGGGGCAGAGCTATGGCTACACCTTC
TRBJ2-7 TRBV28 13 NA NA CASSLDSSYEQYF TGTGCCAGCAGTTTGGACAGTTCCTACGAGCAGTACTTC
TRBJ2-7 TRBV5-4 15 once NA CASSLERSSIYEQYF TGTGCCAGCAGCTTGGAACGATCCAGTATCTACGAGCAGTACTTC
TRBJ1-5 TRBV12-5 15 NA TRBD1 CASGLRGQGNQPQHF TGTGCTAGTGGTTTGAGGGGACAGGGCAATCAGCCCCAGCATTTT
TRBJ1-2 TRBV2 15 once NA CASSELKGKNYGYTF TGTGCCAGCAGTGAACTGAAGGGGAAAAACTATGGCTACACCTTC
TRBJ2-1 TRBV4-1 13 NA TRBD2 CASSQDPGGGEFF TGCGCCAGCAGCCAAGACCCGGGGGGAGGGGAATTCTTC
TRBJ2-3 TRBV19 14 few NA CASSGAGPTDTQYF TGTGCCAGTAGTGGGGCAGGGCCCACAGATACGCAGTATTTT
TRBJ2-1 TRBV10-2 14 NA NA CASSTRGGYNEQFF TGCGCCAGCTCAACCCGTGGCGGTTACAATGAGCAGTTCTTC
TRBJ1-1 TRBV29-1 13 NA NA CSVERGGNTEAFF TGCAGCGTTGAACGGGGGGGGAACACTGAAGCTTTCTTT
TRBJ2-5 TRBV25-1 18 NA TRBD1 CASSDTDFLRTGGETQYF TGTGCCAGCAGTGATACTGACTTTTTGCGGACAGGGGGTGAGACCCAGTACTTC
TRBJ2-5 TRBV13 12 NA NA CASSRGIETQYF TGTGCCAGCAGCAGGGGGATTGAGACCCAGTACTTC
TRBJ2-1 TRBV7-9 15 NA TRBD2 CASSSGLAGPMEQFF TGTGCCAGCAGCTCAGGACTAGCGGGGCCTATGGAGCAGTTCTTC
TRBJ1-1 TRBV2 16 NA TRBD1 CASSEGRTGYTTEAFF TGTGCCAGCAGTGAAGGTCGGACAGGGTATACCACTGAAGCTTTCTTT
TRBJ2-5 TRBV5-1 14 NA NA CASSLGVIQETQYF TGCGCCAGCAGCTTAGGGGTTATCCAAGAGACCCAGTACTTC
TRBJ1-5 TRBV19 13 NA TRBD1 CASSTQGASPQHF TGTGCCAGTAGTACGCAGGGGGCCTCGCCCCAGCATTTT
TRBJ2-7 TRBV10-3 14 NA TRBD1 CAISRTGESYEQYF TGTGCCATCAGTCGGACAGGGGAGTCCTACGAGCAGTACTTC
TRBJ2-2 TRBV30 16 once NA CAWSVRGGVVTGELFF TGTGCCTGGAGTGTACGTGGCGGGGTTGTCACCGGGGAGCTGTTTTTT
TRBJ2-5 TRBV5-6 14 once TRBD2 CASSAGGRIQTQYF TGTGCCAGCAGCGCGGGAGGACGGATACAGACCCAGTACTTC
TRBJ2-3 TRBV5-1 15 NA NA CASSSRESGTDTQYF TGCGCCAGCAGCTCCAGGGAATCTGGCACAGATACGCAGTATTTT
TRBJ1-2 TRBV28 13 NA NA CASSPAIPYGYTF TGTGCCAGCAGTCCCGCGATCCCCTATGGCTACACCTTC
TRBJ1-1 TRBV29-1 12 NA NA CSVVLLPGEAFF TGCAGCGTTGTTCTACTACCGGGTGAAGCTTTCTTT
TRBJ2-1 TRBV11-2 16 NA NA CASSLVEGPSYNEQFF TGTGCCAGCAGCTTAGTCGAGGGCCCCTCCTACAATGAGCAGTTCTTC
TRBJ2-3 TRBV7-8 17 NA TRBD2 CASSLGVRTSSTDTQYF TGTGCCAGCAGCTTAGGGGTCCGGACTAGCAGCACAGATACGCAGTATTTT
TRBJ2-7 TRBV10-3 14 NA TRBD1 CAITADRVTYEQYF TGTGCCATCACCGCGGACAGGGTTACCTACGAGCAGTACTTC
TRBJ2-1 TRBV6-4 16 NA NA CASSAVVGLNYNEQFF TGTGCCAGCAGTGCCGTTGTAGGACTAAACTACAATGAGCAGTTCTTC
TRBJ2-5 TRBV5-1 17 NA TRBD1 CASSLDRTGVRGETQYF TGCGCCAGCAGCTTGGACCGGACAGGGGTTCGAGGAGAGACCCAGTACTTC
TRBJ1-5 TRBV13 15 NA TRBD1 CASSTQGQGNQPQHF TGTGCCAGCAGCACCCAAGGACAGGGCAATCAGCCCCAGCATTTT
TRBJ2-7 TRBV28 12 few NA CASSLPGYEQYF TGTGCCAGCAGTTTGCCGGGCTACGAGCAGTACTTC
TRBJ1-1 TRBV25-1 12 NA NA CASSGLRAGAFF TGTGCCAGCAGTGGCCTCAGGGCCGGAGCTTTCTTT
TRBJ2-7 TRBV4-1 13 NA NA CASSSLGPHEQYF TGCGCCAGCAGCTCACTAGGCCCTCACGAGCAGTACTTC
TRBJ1-1 TRBV5-1 14 NA TRBD1 CASSSDRVDTEAFF TGCGCCAGCAGCAGTGACAGGGTTGACACTGAAGCTTTCTTT
TRBJ1-2 TRBV2 12 NA TRBD1 CASPTGTYGYTF TGTGCCAGTCCGACAGGGACATATGGCTACACCTTC
TRBJ2-5 TRBV14 14 NA NA CASSHIRGRETQYF TGTGCCAGCAGCCACATCAGGGGAAGGGAGACCCAGTACTTC
TRBJ1-4 TRBV5-1 13 NA NA CASSLYLFEKLFF TGCGCCAGCAGCTTGTATCTGTTTGAAAAACTGTTTTTT
TRBJ1-2 TRBV19 16 NA TRBD1 CASQQRTGNVFVGYTF TGTGCCAGCCAACAGCGGACAGGGAATGTATTCGTAGGCTACACCTTC
TRBJ2-7 TRBV4-2 16 once TRBD2 CASSQELAGGSYEQYF TGTGCCAGCAGCCAAGAACTAGCGGGAGGCTCCTACGAGCAGTACTTC
TRBJ1-6 TRBV30 15 few NA CAWSVDLGGDSPLHF TGTGCCTGGAGTGTTGACCTGGGGGGTGATTCACCCCTCCACTTT
TRBJ1-1 TRBV19 17 few TRBD1 CASSTRQGASANTEAFF TGTGCCAGTAGTACCCGACAGGGGGCATCAGCGAACACTGAAGCTTTCTTT
TRBJ2-4 TRBV4-1 16 NA TRBD1 CASSPLTGRTKNIQYF TGCGCCAGCAGCCCCTTGACAGGGAGAACCAAAAACATTCAGTACTTC
TRBJ1-2 TRBV6-6 14 NA NA CASSYSLVPYGYTF TGTGCCAGCAGTTACTCGTTAGTTCCATATGGCTACACCTTC
TRBJ1-2 TRBV5-6 15 NA TRBD1 CASSGTGQTYYGYTF TGTGCCAGCAGCGGGACGGGACAGACCTACTATGGCTACACCTTC
TRBJ1-5 TRBV18 14 NA NA CASSPPNRNQPQHF TGTGCCAGCTCACCACCTAACAGAAATCAGCCCCAGCATTTT
TRBJ2-7 TRBV5-1 14 NA NA CASSPEGISYEQYF TGCGCCAGCAGCCCGGAGGGGATTTCCTACGAGCAGTACTTC
TRBJ2-2 TRBV9 16 few TRBD2 CASSEFALADTGELFF TGTGCCAGCAGTGAGTTCGCGCTAGCGGACACCGGGGAGCTGTTTTTT
TRBJ1-1 TRBV7-9 14 NA TRBD1 CASSLDRGGAEAFF TGTGCCAGCAGCCTTGACAGGGGGGGAGCTGAAGCTTTCTTT
TRBJ2-1 TRBV18 14 once TRBD1 CASGLRDRYNEQFF TGTGCCAGCGGTCTCCGGGACAGGTACAATGAGCAGTTCTTC
TRBJ1-6 TRBV7-8 13 NA NA CASSLGRVSPLHF TGTGCCAGCAGCTTAGGCAGGGTCTCACCCCTCCACTTT
TRBJ2-3 TRBV10-3 15 NA TRBD2 CAIRPAGGSTDTQYF TGTGCCATTCGTCCAGCGGGGGGTAGCACAGATACGCAGTATTTT